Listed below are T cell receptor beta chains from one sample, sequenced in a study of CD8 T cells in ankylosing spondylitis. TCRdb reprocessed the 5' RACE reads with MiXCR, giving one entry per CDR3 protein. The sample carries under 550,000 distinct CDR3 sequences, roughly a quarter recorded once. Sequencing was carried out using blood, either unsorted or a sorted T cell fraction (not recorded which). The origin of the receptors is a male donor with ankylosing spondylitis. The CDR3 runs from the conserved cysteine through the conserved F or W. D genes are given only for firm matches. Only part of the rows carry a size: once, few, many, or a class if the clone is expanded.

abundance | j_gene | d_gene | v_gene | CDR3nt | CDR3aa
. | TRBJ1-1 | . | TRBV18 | TGTGCCAGCTCGCCTGGATCAACGAACACTGAAGCTTTCTTT | CASSPGSTNTEAFF
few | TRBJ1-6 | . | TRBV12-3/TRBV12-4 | TGTGCCACATTTGCGGCCGTCGGCTCCTATAATTCACCCCTCCACTTT | CATFAAVGSYNSPLHF
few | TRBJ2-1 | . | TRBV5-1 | TGCGCCAGCAGCTTGTTGGGGGCGCAGAACAATGAGCAGTTCTTC | CASSLLGAQNNEQFF
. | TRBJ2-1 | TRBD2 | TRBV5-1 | TGCGCCAGCAGCGAAGCGGGAGTTGGGGAAACTGAGCAGTTCTTC | CASSEAGVGETEQFF
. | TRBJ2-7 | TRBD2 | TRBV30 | TGTGCCTGGAGACTAGCGGGAGCTCGGGAGCAGTACTTC | CAWRLAGAREQYF
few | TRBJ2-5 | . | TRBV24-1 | TGTGCCACCAGTGATTTGCACGGCGGGACGGGGACCCAGTACTTC | CATSDLHGGTGTQYF
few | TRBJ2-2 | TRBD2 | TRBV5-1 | TGCGCCAGCAGCTTGGAGCGGGAGGGCCCCGGGGAGCTGTTTTTT | CASSLEREGPGELFF
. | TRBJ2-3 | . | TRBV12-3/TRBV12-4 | TGTGCCAGCAGTTCGGAACTAAGACTTAAAGATACGCAGTATTTT | CASSSELRLKDTQYF
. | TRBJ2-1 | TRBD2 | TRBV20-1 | TGCAGTGCTAGGACTAGCGGGAGCTTCTACAATGAGCAGTTCTTC | CSARTSGSFYNEQFF
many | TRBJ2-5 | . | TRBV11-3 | TGTGCCAGCAGCTTTGGTGTCAGGCAAGAGACCCAGTACTTC | CASSFGVRQETQYF
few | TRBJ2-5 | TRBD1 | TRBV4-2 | TGTGCCAGCAGCCTCTCGGGGACAGAACAAGAGACCCAGTACTTC | CASSLSGTEQETQYF
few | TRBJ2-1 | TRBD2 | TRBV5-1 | TGCGCCAGCAGCAACCGGGACTATTCGGGTGATGAGCAGTTCTTC | CASSNRDYSGDEQFF
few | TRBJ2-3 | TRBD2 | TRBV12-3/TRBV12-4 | TGTGCCAGCGCGGACCTAGCGGGAACAGATACGCAGTATTTT | CASADLAGTDTQYF
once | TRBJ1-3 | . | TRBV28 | TGTGCCAGCAGAGGGGCCACGGGCTCTGGAAACACCATATATTTT | CASRGATGSGNTIYF
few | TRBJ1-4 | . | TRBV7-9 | TGTGCCAGCAGCTTTACGACTAATGAAAAACTGTTTTTT | CASSFTTNEKLFF
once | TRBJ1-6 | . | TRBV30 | TGTGCCTGGAGTGAGGACCTCAATTCACCCCTCCACTTT | CAWSEDLNSPLHF
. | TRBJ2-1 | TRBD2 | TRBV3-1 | TGTGCCAGCAGCCCCCTGATAGCGGGAGCTAATGAGCAGTTCTTC | CASSPLIAGANEQFF
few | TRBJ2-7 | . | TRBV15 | TGTGCCACCGGGAGAGGGGTGTGGGAGCAGTACTTC | CATGRGVWEQYF
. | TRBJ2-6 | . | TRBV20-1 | TGCAGTGCTAGAGATCCGTCTGGGGCCAACGTCCTGACTTTC | CSARDPSGANVLTF
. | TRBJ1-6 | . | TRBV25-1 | TGTGCCAGCAGAGCATATTACTATTCACCCCTCCACTTT | CASRAYYYSPLHF
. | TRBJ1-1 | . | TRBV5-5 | TGTGCCAGCAGCTTCGACTGGGGGGGTAACACTGAAGCTTTCTTT | CASSFDWGGNTEAFF
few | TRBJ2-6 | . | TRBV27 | TGTGCCAGCAGTTCGCAACAGGGTCGAGTTCCCGACACCAACGTCCTGACTTTC | CASSSQQGRVPDTNVLTF
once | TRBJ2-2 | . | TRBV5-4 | TGTGCCAGCAGCGTTGACCCCTACGACTCGAACACCGGGGAGCTGTTTTTT | CASSVDPYDSNTGELFF
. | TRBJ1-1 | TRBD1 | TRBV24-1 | TGTGCCACCAGCGGGACAGGGGGCTGGGACACTGAAGCTTTCTTT | CATSGTGGWDTEAFF